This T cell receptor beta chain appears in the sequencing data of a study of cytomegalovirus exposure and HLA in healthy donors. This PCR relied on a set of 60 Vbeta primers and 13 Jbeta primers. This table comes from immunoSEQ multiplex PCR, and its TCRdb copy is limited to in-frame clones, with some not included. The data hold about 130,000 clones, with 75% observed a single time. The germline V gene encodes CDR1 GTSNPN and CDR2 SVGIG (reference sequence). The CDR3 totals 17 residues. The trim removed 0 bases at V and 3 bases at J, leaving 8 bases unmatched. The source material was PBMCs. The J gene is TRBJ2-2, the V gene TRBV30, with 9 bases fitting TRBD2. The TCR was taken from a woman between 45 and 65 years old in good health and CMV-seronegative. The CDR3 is CAWSVRGGRAYTGELFF. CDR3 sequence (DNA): TGTGCCTGGAGTGTTCGGGGCGGGAGGGCCTACACCGGGGAGCTGTTTTTT.